A single sample is the source of the 20 T cell receptor beta chains below, sequenced in a study of blood T cells in healthy people across ages. Primed by a sample-barcoded 5' primer and a J-beta primer mix, a second PCR proceeded for 7 to 11 cycles. Each CDR3 protein is one row after TCRdb ran MiXCR on the 5' RACE reads. The sample has about 930,000 distinct CDR3 sequences, approximately 32% seen once; the top ten hold 10%. This sample also appeared in a second study, on T cells of mothers and their children.

What was sequenced was blood. Receptors were obtained from a woman aged 40 to 50 in good health.

This clonotype was recorded at least ten times. V usage is TRBV5-1 and J usage is TRBJ2-1; no definite D call. Between the trimmed V and J ends, which lost 7 bases and 2 bases, there was a span of 13 bases. The germline CDR1 and CDR2 sequences are SGHRS and YFSETQ. The CDR3 has 14 amino acids. CDR3 bases: TGCGCCAGCTGTGTGGGTGAACCCTACAATGAGCAGTTCTTC. This codes for CASCVGEPYNEQFF.

A note on this clonotype: A much larger clone differs by one base, so this may be a read error. The V and J genes are TRBV7-3 and TRBJ2-3; 13 bases fit TRBD2. CDR1 is SGHTA and CDR2 is FQGTGA in the germline V gene. The CDR3 has 16 amino acids. The chain's CDR3 is CASNLLAGGQSDTQYF. CDR3 DNA: TGTGCCAGCAACTTACTAGCGGGGGGGCAGTCAGATACGCAGTATTTT.

Note on this clonotype: It may be a read error: a sequence one base away is much more abundant. The CDR3 is CSVKGTGHSYEQYF. The DNA of the CDR3 is TGCAGCGTTAAAGGGACAGGCCATTCCTACGAGCAGTACTTC. The V call is TRBV29-1, the J call TRBJ2-7; 8 nucleotides line up with TRBD1. Germline assignment: CDR1 SQVTM and CDR2 ANQGSEA. After removal of 5 bases from V and 1 base from J, the junction contained 7 bases not matched to a gene. CDR3 length: 14 residues.

V is TRBV11-2 and J is TRBJ1-2; D might be TRBD1 (5 bases). The CDR3 is made up of 14 amino acids. Trimming took 0 bases from V and 10 from J, leaving 15 bases between them. The V gene's germline CDR1 is SGHAT and CDR2 FQNNGV. CDR3 residues: CASSLEPGRADYTF. CDR3 DNA: TGTGCCAGCAGCTTAGAGCCAGGGCGTGCGGACTACACCTTC.

J is TRBJ2-5 and V is TRBV7-9; 8 bases match TRBD1. Per germline, CDR1 SEHNR and CDR2 FQNEAQ (reference sequence). The CDR3 is 14 residues long. J was trimmed by 4 bases and V by 5 bases; bases with no gene match: 6. The CDR3 DNA sequence: TGTGCCAGCAGCCACAGGGGGAACACAGAGACCCAGTACTTC. It specifies CASSHRGNTETQYF.

This clonotype was seen repeatedly, ten times or more. The V and J genes are TRBV28 and TRBJ1-4; no clear D gene. CDR3 length: 12 amino acids. Germline CDR1 is MDHEN and CDR2 is SYDVKM. Between the trimmed V and J ends, which lost 1 base and 11 bases, there was a span of 8 bases. The CDR3 DNA follows: TGTGCCAGCAGTTTATATTCGGACAAACTGTTTTTT. Translation gives CASSLYSDKLFF.

Notes on this clonotype: With a much larger clone just one base away, this may be a read error. The chain combines TRBV29-1 with TRBJ1-2, with D tentatively TRBD1 (6 bases). Trimming took 3 bases from V and 6 from J, leaving 14 bases between them. The CDR3 runs 13 residues. The germline CDR1 and CDR2 sequences are SQVTM and ANQGSEA. The CDR3: CSVDLTGSHGYTF. The CDR3 DNA reads as TGCAGCGTTGACTTGACAGGATCACATGGCTACACCTTC. The full variable domain, its missing parts supplied by reference TRBV29-1 and TRBJ1-2, is SAVISQKPSRDICQRGTSLTIQCQVDSQVTMMFWYRQQPGQSLTLIATANQGSEATYESGFVIDKFPISRPNLTFSTLTVSNMSPEDSSIYLCSVDLTGSHGYTFGSGTRLTVV.

This clonotype was picked up a small number of times. V usage is TRBV5-6 and J usage is TRBJ2-1; D possibly corresponds to TRBD1 (6 bases). Trimming pared 2 bases from V and 5 bases from J, leaving 14 bases between. Looked up from germline, CDR1 is SGHDT and CDR2 is YYEEEE. The CDR3 consists of 15 residues. The CDR3 region is CASSLIRDNDNEQFF. The CDR3 DNA reads TGTGCCAGCAGCTTAATCCGGGACAACGACAATGAGCAGTTCTTC.

The genes are TRBV28 and TRBJ1-6; a possible D gene is TRBD1 (6 bases). This CDR3 region has 15 residues. Germline V gene lookup returns CDR1 MDHEN and CDR2 SYDVKM. The V end was cut by 6 bases, the J end by 7 bases, with 16 bases between. The CDR3 DNA reads as TGTGCCAGCAGGGTGCTAACAGGGAACAATTCACCCCTCCACTTT. It specifies CASRVLTGNNSPLHF.

This sequence joins TRBV10-3 and TRBJ1-4; a weak D match, TRBD1 (6 bases). Germline V gives CDR1 ENHRY, CDR2 SYGVKD. V dropped 2 bases and J dropped 8 bases, with 9 bases sitting between them. The CDR3 is 13 amino acids. The CDR3 bases are TGTGCCATCAGTGAGCGGGACAAAGAAAAACTGTTTTTT. It translates to CAISERDKEKLFF.

The genes are TRBV29-1 and TRBJ1-2; D unresolved. This CDR3 is built from 13 residues. Germline V gene sequence: CDR1 SQVTM, CDR2 ANQGSEA. V was clipped by 2 bases and J by 6 bases, with 13 bases between them. CDR3 protein: CSVELVAGDGYTF. In DNA, the CDR3 is TGCAGCGTTGAATTGGTCGCCGGGGATGGCTACACCTTC.

This clonotype was detected only a few times. This CDR3 reads CASSLNPSATNEKLFF. CDR3 nucleotides: TGCGCCAGCAGCTTAAACCCGTCTGCAACTAATGAAAAACTGTTTTTT. This chain uses TRBV5-1 with TRBJ1-4; no definite D call. Germline V CDR1 and CDR2: SGHRS, YFSETQ. V lost 2 bases and J 0 bases, leaving 11 bases between the germline ends. The CDR3 contains 16 residues.

Worth noting for this clonotype: It is likely a read error, because the conserved phenylalanine at the end of the CDR3 is missing. The chain has TRBV20-1 and TRBJ2-7; 7 positions match TRBD1. The CDR3 sequence is 13 residues long. Germline-derived CDR1 and CDR2 are DFQATT and SNEGSKA (reference sequence). V lost 5 bases, J lost 4 bases, and 8 bases stayed unmatched. CDR3 sequence (DNA): TGCAGTGCTTCCCGAGGGGGCAAGTACGAGCAGTACATC. This gives the protein CSASRGGKYEQYI.

This sequence joins TRBV11-1 and TRBJ1-2; D gene ambiguous. This CDR3 comprises 14 residues. Trimming left V 2 bases short and J 2 bases short, with 9 bases between. CDR1 is SGHAT and CDR2 is FQDESV in the germline V gene (reference sequence). The CDR3: CASSLSDQNYGYTF. The CDR3 DNA follows: TGTGCCAGCAGCTTAAGCGACCAGAACTATGGCTACACCTTC.

This clonotype was counted between two and nine times. This chain connects TRBV2 to TRBJ1-5; TRBD1 is a possible D gene (5 bases). The CDR3 is made up of 13 amino acids. Germline CDR1 reads SNHLY; CDR2 reads FYNNEI. Trimming removed 6 bases at V and 4 bases at J, with 10 bases between. The CDR3 region has the DNA TGTGCCAGCAGAAAGACAGAGAATCAGCCCCAGCATTTT. Translated, it gives CASRKTENQPQHF.

This clonotype has more than one count but fewer than ten. The junction differs from germline at one of its ends, possibly a read error. This sequence joins TRBV7-2 and TRBJ2-6; possibly TRBD1 for D (5 bases). Looked up from germline, CDR1 is SGHTA and CDR2 is FQGNSA. This CDR3 contains 14 residues. The CDR3 nucleotides are TGTGCCAGCAGCTCTTCCACTGGGGCCAACGTCCGGACTTTC. Translation gives CASSSSTGANVRTF.

This sequence joins TRBV20-1 and TRBJ2-7; D is uncertain. V was trimmed by 5 bases and J by 5 bases, leaving 19 bases between them. This CDR3 contains 14 residues. Per germline, CDR1 DFQATT and CDR2 SNEGSKA (reference sequence). The CDR3, as DNA: TGCAGTGCTCGACAACGGGTTAGAATTGACGAGCAGTACTTC. Encoded protein: CSARQRVRIDEQYF.

V is TRBV28 and J is TRBJ2-7, with D possibly being TRBD2 (6 bases). CDR1 and CDR2 (germline): MDHEN, SYDVKM. The V end lost 7 bases, the J end lost 3 bases, and 13 bases lay between the germline ends. The CDR3 is made up of 13 amino acids. CDR3 loop: CASTPHGGYEQYF. The CDR3 DNA follows: TGTGCCAGCACCCCACACGGGGGCTACGAGCAGTACTTC.

Only a few counts were recorded for this clonotype. CDR3 protein: CASSYRPYSYEQYF. For the CDR3, the DNA is TGTGCCAGCAGTTACCGGCCGTACTCCTACGAGCAGTACTTC. The V call is TRBV6-5, the J call TRBJ2-7; D unresolved. This CDR3 contains 14 residues. With 2 bases removed from V and 0 bases from J, the gap between germline ends came to 8 bases. CDR1 and CDR2 from the germline V gene are MNHEY and SVGAGI.

This clonotype was recorded once. At one of its ends the junction is not consistent with the germline gene, which may arise from a read error. This sequence joins TRBV4-1 and TRBJ1-4, with 7 bases identical to TRBD1. CDR3 length: 17 residues. Germline loops: CDR1 MGHRA, CDR2 YSYEKL. The DNA for the CDR3 is TGCGCCGGCAGCCAAGATATCCCTTCGGGACAGCTAGAAAAACTGTTTTTT. Translation: CAGSQDIPSGQLEKLFF.